The clone carrying this T cell receptor (beta chain) was detected ten times or more. What it binds is not known. From approximately 9.5 ml of fresh peripheral blood, PBMCs were isolated. Amplification of TCR beta CDR3 regions used RNA as the template. Primed by the HTBI set, a first-round RT-PCR was run on the TCR CDR3. MiXCR, run by TCRdb on the multiplex PCR reads, gives a single entry per CDR3 protein. This sample has 360,000 or so distinct CDR3 sequences, with 19% found just once. The CDR3 extends over 13 amino acids. CDR1 is SQVTM, CDR2 ANQGSEA, per germline. With 4 bases removed from V and 5 bases from J, the gap between germline ends came to 14 bases. This record comes from a study of T cells in Graves' hyperthyroidism and ophthalmopathy. Whole-study findings and limits: Stable hyperthyroidism was separated from ophthalmopathy by a model based on 13 V-J features.

This chain joins TRBV29-1 and TRBJ2-5, with D uncertain. Sequencing was done on a sample of blood. The clonotype was recovered from a young woman with Graves' hyperthyroidism. As DNA, the CDR3 is TGCAGCGTTGGTTTTCAGGAGAGGGAGACCCAGTACTTC. Translating gives CSVGFQERETQYF.